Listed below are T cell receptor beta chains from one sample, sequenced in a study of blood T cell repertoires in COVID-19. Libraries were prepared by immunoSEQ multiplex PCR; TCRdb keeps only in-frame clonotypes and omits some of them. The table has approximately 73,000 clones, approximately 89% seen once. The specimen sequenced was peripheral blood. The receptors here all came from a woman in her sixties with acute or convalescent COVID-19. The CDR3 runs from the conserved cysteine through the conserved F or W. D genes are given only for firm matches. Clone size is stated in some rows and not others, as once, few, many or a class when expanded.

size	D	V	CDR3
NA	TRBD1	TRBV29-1	CSVEYQGARGIYEQYF
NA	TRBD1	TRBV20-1	CSASVGQNNSPLHF
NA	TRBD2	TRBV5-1	CASSSGTSGASYEQYF
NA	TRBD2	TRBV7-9	CASSLDASGGEQFF
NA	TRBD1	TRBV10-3	CAISASGQGYEQYF
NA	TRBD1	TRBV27	CASSSHKQGGTEAFF
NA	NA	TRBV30	CAWKGSGELFF
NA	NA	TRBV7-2	CASSLFSGELFF
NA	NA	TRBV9	CASSPRGGVGEQYF
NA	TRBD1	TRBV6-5	CASSYSWDRTYEQYF
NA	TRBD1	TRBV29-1	CSVPGTVSTDTQYF
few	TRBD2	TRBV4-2	CASSPGLAGVDTQYF
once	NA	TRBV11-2	CASSRGGNGYTF
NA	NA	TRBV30	CARDRIYGYTF
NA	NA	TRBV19	CASSPSGTPSGANVLTF
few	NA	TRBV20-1	CSASPGNQPQHF
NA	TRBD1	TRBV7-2	CASSLATGAGSPLHF
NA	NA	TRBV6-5	CASRREVDYEQYF
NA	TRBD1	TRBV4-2	CASSPHPQGAEGNTIYF
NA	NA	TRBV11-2	CASSLVWLVSYNEQFF
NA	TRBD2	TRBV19	CATIDGGASHNEQFF
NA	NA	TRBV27	CASSSQGTGYTF
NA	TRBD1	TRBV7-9	CATRGQGQRGSEAFF
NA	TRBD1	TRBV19	CASSPSRDSSGYTF
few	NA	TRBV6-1	CASIPSGDTEAFF
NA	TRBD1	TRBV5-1	CASSPWTGGNSPLHF
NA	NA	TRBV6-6	CASSQSTSRGEQYF
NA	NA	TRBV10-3	CAISEGPLGGYEQYF
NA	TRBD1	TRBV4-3	CASSQGQGNTEAFF
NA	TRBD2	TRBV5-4	CASSLGPHIVLAGGNNEQFF
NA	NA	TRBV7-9	CASSSGGSYGYTF
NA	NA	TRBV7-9	CASSSSNRSLTQPQHF
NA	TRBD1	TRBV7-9	CASSPQGPNYGYTF
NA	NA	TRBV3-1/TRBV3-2	CASSHRQISNTGELFF
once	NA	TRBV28	CASKITGQLQETQYF
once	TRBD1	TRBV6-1	CASSVLPGGGNNQPQHF
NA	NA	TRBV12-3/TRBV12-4	CASSFGMYEQYF
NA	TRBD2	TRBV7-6	CASSLEVAGGDNEQFF
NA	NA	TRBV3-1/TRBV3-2	CASSQSDTQYF
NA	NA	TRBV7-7	CASSHQENTGQETQYF
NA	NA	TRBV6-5	CASSYGRTPQHWYF
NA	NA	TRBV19	CASSIEGDRQPQHF
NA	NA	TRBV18	CASSPRGRRNTIYF
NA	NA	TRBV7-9	CASSSSANNEQFF
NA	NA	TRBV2	CASSEGVASVNEQYF